One sample yielded the 26 T cell receptor beta chains listed below, sequenced in a study of beta chain features in type 1 diabetes. Sequencing targeted expressed TCRB transcripts, as all isolated RNA had been reverse transcribed. Here immunoSEQ multiplex PCR was the method, and the copy in TCRdb shows in-frame clones only, minus some. Of roughly 450,000 clones in the sample, approximately 15% were seen once. Sample: naive CD4+ T cells from blood. The receptors were sampled from a man aged 25-40 years in good health.

There are a few counts of this clone. This chain uses TRBV11-3 with TRBJ1-2; no firm D call. Trimming took 5 bases from V and 3 from J, leaving 7 bases between them. The germline gives CDR1 SGHNT, CDR2 YENEEA. The CDR3 runs 12 residues. The DNA of the CDR3 is TGTGCCAGCAGCCCTGGCGACTATGGCTACACCTTC. Protein sequence: CASSPGDYGYTF.

Of note for this clone: Just one base apart from a much larger clone, this may be a read error. CDR3 in DNA: TGCGCCAGCAGCATTCAAGAGACCCAGTACTTC. This gives the protein CASSIQETQYF. The chain links TRBV5-1 to TRBJ2-5; D is ambiguous. This CDR3 has 11 amino acids. V was cut by 4 bases and J by 2 bases, with 3 bases left in between. Germline V gene data show CDR1 as SGHRS and CDR2 as YFSETQ.

The chain has TRBV19 and TRBJ2-2, with 10 positions matching TRBD2. From germline, CDR1 is LNHDA and CDR2 SQIVND (reference sequence). The V and J ends lost 6 bases and 2 bases, in that order; junction bases with no gene match: 15. CDR3 length: 19 amino acids. CDR3 amino acids: CASSHEPSSGRINTGELFF. The CDR3 DNA is TGTGCCAGTAGCCATGAACCGAGTAGCGGGAGGATCAACACCGGGGAGCTGTTTTTT. The variable domain in full, with the rest retrieved from reference TRBV19 and TRBJ2-2, is DGGITQSPKYLFRKEGQNVTLSCEQNLNHDAMYWYRQDPGQGLRLIYYSQIVNDFQKGDIAEGYSVSREKKESFPLTVTSAQKNPTAFYLCASSHEPSSGRINTGELFFGEGSRLTVL.

This clone was seen a handful of times. The chain carries TRBV19 and TRBJ2-1; the D gene is possibly TRBD1 (6 bases). The V gene's germline CDR1 is LNHDA and CDR2 SQIVND (reference sequence). This CDR3 is 14 amino acids long. Between the trimmed V and J ends, which lost 8 bases and 1 base, there was a span of 12 bases. The CDR3 sequence: CASFGRGSYNEQFF. In DNA, the CDR3 is TGTGCCAGTTTTGGCAGGGGATCCTACAATGAGCAGTTCTTC.

This chain links TRBV9 with TRBJ2-1, with TRBD2 identical over 15 bases. Germline assignment: CDR1 SGDLS and CDR2 YYNGEE. The junction had 9 bases not matched to a gene; V was cut back by 4 bases and J by 4 bases. This CDR3 is 18 amino acids long. The CDR3: CASSIQGLAGGLYNEQFF. The CDR3, as DNA: TGTGCCAGCAGCATCCAGGGACTAGCGGGAGGTTTATACAATGAGCAGTTCTTC.

V usage is TRBV29-1 and J usage is TRBJ2-6; D uncertain. The CDR3 loop spans 16 amino acids. Germline values: CDR1 SQVTM, CDR2 ANQGSEA. Trimming cost V 4 bases and J 0 bases, with 13 bases left between them. Here the CDR3 reads CSVGTARISGANVLTF. CDR3 in DNA: TGCAGCGTTGGGACGGCTAGAATCTCTGGGGCCAACGTCCTGACTTTC.

The table lists this clone with a few counts. The chain combines TRBV18 with TRBJ1-2; D may be TRBD1 (6 bases). In germline, CDR1 is KGHSH, CDR2 LQKENI. Trimming took off 3 bases at V and 2 bases at J, with 10 bases between the two ends. CDR3 length: 14 amino acids. CDR3 bases: TGTGCCAGCTCACCGACCAGGGGCAACTATGGCTACACCTTC. Residues: CASSPTRGNYGYTF.

This chain connects TRBV4-2 to TRBJ2-1, with D perhaps TRBD2 (5 bases). This CDR3 contains 15 residues. Germline V gene lookup returns CDR1 LGHNA and CDR2 YNFKEQ. Trimming left V 0 bases short and J 0 bases short, with 6 bases between. The CDR3 region is CASSQDRGSYNEQFF. The CDR3 nucleotides read TGTGCCAGCAGCCAAGATCGGGGCTCCTACAATGAGCAGTTCTTC.

The gene calls are TRBV5-6 and TRBJ2-7; D uncertain. Trimming shortened V by 0 bases and J by 3 bases, and 4 bases separated the two germline ends. CDR1 is SGHDT, CDR2 YYEEEE, per germline. The CDR3 spans 12 residues. The CDR3 region has the DNA TGTGCCAGCAGCTTGGTAAACTACGAGCAGTACGTC. Amino acids: CASSLVNYEQYV.

The J gene is TRBJ2-3, the V gene TRBV7-2, with D perhaps TRBD1 or TRBD2 (5 bases each). Germline loops: CDR1 SGHTA, CDR2 FQGNSA. The V and J ends lost 1 base and 6 bases respectively, with 17 bases between them. The length of the CDR3 is 16 residues. As DNA, the CDR3 is TGTGCCAGCAGCTTAGGGGGCGGGCCCGAAGCGGATACGCAGTATTTT. Protein sequence: CASSLGGGPEADTQYF.

In its sample, this clone was seen a few times. This rearrangement joins TRBV7-8 to TRBJ2-1; perhaps TRBD2 as D (6 bases). The CDR3 length is 17 residues. The germline CDR1 and CDR2 sequences are SGHVS and FQNEAQ. V lost 7 bases, J lost 1 base, and 20 bases lay in between. CDR3 region: CASIKPRGGVSYNEQFF. The DNA for the CDR3 is TGTGCCAGCATCAAACCCCGGGGCGGGGTTTCCTACAATGAGCAGTTCTTC.

V gene TRBV7-2 combines with J gene TRBJ2-1; perhaps TRBD2 as D (6 bases). Germline-derived CDR1 and CDR2 are SGHTA and FQGNSA. CDR3 length: 16 amino acids. V was trimmed by 4 bases and J by 2 bases, leaving 15 bases between them. The CDR3 bases are TGTGCCAGCAGCTATTTCGCGGGGACCCCCTACAATGAGCAGTTCTTC. It codes for CASSYFAGTPYNEQFF.

This clone was detected a few times. The chain uses TRBV6-5 and TRBJ1-6; D gene unclear. V lost 6 bases to trimming and J lost 10 bases, with 10 bases between them. CDR1 and CDR2 (germline): MNHEY, SVGAGI. This CDR3 contains 12 residues. The CDR3 nucleotides read TGTGCCAGCAGATCGACGAGGTCACCCCTCCACTTT. Protein: CASRSTRSPLHF.

The sample holds a few counts of this clone. V gene TRBV10-3 combines with J gene TRBJ1-2; a weak D match, TRBD1 (6 bases). In germline, CDR1 is ENHRY, CDR2 SYGVKD. The CDR3 runs 14 residues. The V end lost 4 bases, the J end lost 4 bases, and 13 bases lay between the germline ends. The CDR3 spells CAISGPRGGYGYTF. The CDR3 DNA is TGTGCCATCAGTGGACCCAGGGGAGGCTATGGCTACACCTTC.

V is TRBV25-1 and J is TRBJ1-4, with a possible D match to TRBD1 (5 bases). CDR1 is MGHDK and CDR2 is SYGVNS in the germline V gene. V dropped 9 bases and J dropped 3 bases, with 17 bases sitting between them. CDR3 size: 15 residues. This chain's CDR3 is CASSPTGGANEKLFF. In nucleotides, the CDR3 is TGTGCCAGTTCACCCACGGGGGGAGCTAATGAAAAACTGTTTTTT. The variable domain in full, with the rest retrieved from reference TRBV25-1 and TRBJ1-4, is EADIYQTPRYLVIGTGKKITLECSQTMGHDKMYWYQQDPGMELHLIHYSYGVNSTEKGDLSSESTVSRIRTEHFPLTLESARPSHTSQYLCASSPTGGANEKLFFGSGTQLSVL.

This clone appeared a few times. The chain is built from TRBV25-1 and TRBJ2-4; TRBD1 matches at 7 bases. CDR3 length: 17 amino acids. With V trimmed by 4 bases and J by 0 bases, 9 bases remained unmatched. CDR1 and CDR2 from the germline V gene are MGHDK and SYGVNS. Here the CDR3 DNA reads TGTGCCAGCAGTGGGACAGGTAGTCTAATAGCCAAAAACATTCAGTACTTC. It encodes CASSGTGSLIAKNIQYF.

The chain employs TRBV29-1 and TRBJ1-2, with 7 positions matching TRBD1. In germline, CDR1 is SQVTM, CDR2 ANQGSEA. This CDR3 spans 12 amino acids. The V and J ends lost 6 bases and 6 bases, in that order; junction bases with no gene match: 7. CDR3 in amino acids: CSVLTGRDGYTF. DNA of the CDR3: TGCAGCGTCCTGACAGGGAGAGATGGCTACACCTTC. Drawing the rest from reference TRBV29-1 and TRBJ1-2, the complete variable domain is SAVISQKPSRDICQRGTSLTIQCQVDSQVTMMFWYRQQPGQSLTLIATANQGSEATYESGFVIDKFPISRPNLTFSTLTVSNMSPEDSSIYLCSVLTGRDGYTFGSGTRLTVV.

This clone appeared a single time. The rearrangement links TRBV4-2 to TRBJ2-1; D unresolved. The germline V and J ends were trimmed by 0 bases and 0 bases, with 12 bases remaining between them. In germline, CDR1 is LGHNA, CDR2 YNFKEQ. The CDR3 spans 17 residues. The CDR3 loop reads CASSQEVGWTSYNEQFF. CDR3 DNA: TGTGCCAGCAGCCAAGAGGTCGGTTGGACCTCCTACAATGAGCAGTTCTTC.

This clone was picked up a small number of times. This chain joins TRBV30 and TRBJ2-5, with D perhaps being TRBD1 or TRBD2 (6 bases each). The CDR3 is made up of 15 amino acids. Per the germline V gene, CDR1 is GTSNPN and CDR2 is SVGIG (reference sequence). V gave up 7 bases and J gave up 6 bases, with 24 bases separating them. This CDR3 is CASVRRGAPRKTQYF. The CDR3 nucleotides are TGTGCCTCCGTTCGAAGGGGGGCCCCCCGCAAGACCCAGTACTTC.

This clone appeared a few times. The V gene is TRBV5-1, the J gene TRBJ1-1, with D uncertain. Germline assignment: CDR1 SGHRS and CDR2 YFSETQ. This CDR3 is 13 amino acids long. Trimming removed 6 bases from V and 1 base from J, with 10 bases in between. The CDR3 sequence is CASTQMGNTEAFF. In DNA form, the CDR3 reads TGCGCCAGCACGCAGATGGGGAACACTGAAGCTTTCTTT. The full variable domain, its missing parts supplied by reference TRBV5-1 and TRBJ1-1, is KAGVTQTPRYLIKTRGQQVTLSCSPISGHRSVSWYQQTPGQGLQFLFEYFSETQRNKGNFPGRFSGRQFSNSRSEMNVSTLELGDSALYLCASTQMGNTEAFFGQGTRLTVV.

Only a few counts were recorded for this clone. V gene TRBV7-2 combines with J gene TRBJ2-7; 15 nucleotides agree with TRBD2. V was clipped by 5 bases and J by 4 bases; unmatched bases: 3. The CDR3 sequence is 15 residues long. Germline CDR1 reads SGHTA; CDR2 reads FQGNSA. CDR3 in amino acids: CASSRGTSGRYEQYV. The CDR3 DNA follows: TGTGCCAGCAGCCGAGGGACTAGCGGGAGGTACGAGCAGTACGTC.

In its sample, this clone was seen a few times. The sample has other DNA sequences that encode this CDR3 too. The chain uses TRBV7-9 and TRBJ1-1, with D perhaps matching TRBD1 (5 bases). The CDR3 covers 14 residues. V lost 2 bases and J 3 bases, leaving 10 bases between the germline ends. CDR1 and CDR2 from the germline V gene are SEHNR and FQNEAQ (reference sequence). CDR3 DNA: TGTGCCAGCAGCTTAAGGGGCGGGGACACTGAAGCTTTCTTT. It is translated as CASSLRGGDTEAFF. The full variable domain, completed using reference TRBV7-9 and TRBJ1-1, is DTGVSQNPRHKITKRGQNVTFRCDPISEHNRLYWYRQTLGQGPEFLTYFQNEAQLEKSRLLSDRFSAERPKGSFSTLEIQRTEQGDSAMYLCASSLRGGDTEAFFGQGTRLTVV.

This clone has just a few counts. The rearrangement links TRBV7-2 to TRBJ1-3; tentatively, D is TRBD1 (6 bases). The germline V and J ends were trimmed by 6 bases and 0 bases, with 12 bases remaining between them. Germline lookup yields CDR1 SGHTA and CDR2 FQGNSA. The CDR3 runs 15 residues. The CDR3 DNA is TGTGCCAGCAGACCACAGGGACCCTCTGGAAACACCATATATTTT. Its protein is CASRPQGPSGNTIYF.

This clone was seen a few times. The chain uses TRBV9 and TRBJ1-1; D unclear. Trimming took off 0 bases at V and 0 bases at J, with 15 bases between the two ends. Germline V gene data show CDR1 as SGDLS and CDR2 as YYNGEE. This CDR3 region has 17 residues. The CDR3 loop is CASSVDPGSNLNTEAFF. The CDR3 DNA is TGTGCCAGCAGCGTAGATCCGGGGTCCAATTTGAACACTGAAGCTTTCTTT.

This clone was detected a few times. The rearrangement links TRBV27 to TRBJ2-1; TRBD2 agrees at 10 bases. J lost 0 bases, V lost 7 bases, and 6 bases had no gene match. Germline CDR1 reads MNHEY; CDR2 reads SMNVEV (reference sequence). The length of the CDR3 is 16 residues. The CDR3 nucleotides read TGTGCCAGCACCGGACTAGCGGCGAGCTCCTACAATGAGCAGTTCTTC. It yields the protein CASTGLAASSYNEQFF.

The chain combines TRBV5-4 with TRBJ1-2, with D tentatively TRBD1 (5 bases). Germline lookup yields CDR1 SGHNT and CDR2 YYREEE (reference sequence). V gave up 2 bases and J gave up 4 bases, with 15 bases separating them. The CDR3 has 15 amino acids. The CDR3 spells CASSFGRGVGYGYTF. CDR3 sequence (DNA): TGTGCCAGCAGCTTCGGGCGAGGGGTGGGCTATGGCTACACCTTC. The whole variable domain, remainder taken from reference TRBV5-4 and TRBJ1-2, is ETGVTQSPTHLIKTRGQQVTLRCSSQSGHNTVSWYQQALGQGPQFIFQYYREEENGRGNFPPRFSGLQFPNYSSELNVNALELDDSALYLCASSFGRGVGYGYTFGSGTRLTVV.